The clone carrying this T cell receptor (beta chain) came up a few times. Its antigen is unidentified. The data originate from a study of T-cell memory formation after mild COVID-19. Study as a whole: Across donors, TCR clusters were largely donor specific.

Study-wide results and limits: Certain responding clones were present in pre-infection memory, suggesting participation of cross-reactive memory. Clones that shrank (day 15 to 85) were balanced CD4/CD8, whereas later expanders leaned CD4+.

From 5'RACE with constant-segment primers came TCR alpha and TCR beta cDNA libraries that carried sample barcodes and UMIs. From the 5' RACE reads, TCRdb called clonotypes with MiXCR, one entry per CDR3 protein. In the table there are 580,000 or so distinct CDR3 sequences, 17% of which are singletons. The sample comprised PBMCs or a T cell subset sorted from them (not recorded which). The TCR comes from an adult woman who had mild COVID-19 (a few samples of this study predate the infection). Cell type and time point are not known.

The CDR3 DNA is TGTGCCAGCAGCCAGTCATTAGAGGGTGACACTGAAGCTTTCTTT. Its protein product is CASSQSLEGDTEAFF. The chain uses TRBV5-6 and TRBJ1-1; unclear D gene. Germline V gene lookup returns CDR1 SGHDT and CDR2 YYEEEE. The V end was cut by 4 bases, the J end by 3 bases, with 16 bases between. This CDR3 is 15 amino acids long.